The rows below give T cell receptor beta chains drawn from one sample of a study of cytomegalovirus exposure and HLA in healthy donors. Clones were sequenced by immunoSEQ multiplex PCR, and TCRdb holds only the in-frame ones, with some missing. The table lists a few hundred thousand clones, 70% to 90% of them singletons. Sequencing was done on a sample of PBMCs. The receptor set was obtained from a woman aged 18-30 years in good health and CMV-seronegative. The CDR3 runs from the conserved cysteine through the conserved F or W. Each record gives: V gene, CDR3 protein.

>TRBV9
CASSPGGGSAGANVLTF
>TRBV14
CASSTGGVVREQYF
>TRBV4-1
CASSSLAGGRGSWQETQYF
>TRBV2
CASSVTVGYTF
>TRBV7-8
CASSSPEGTEAFF
>TRBV5-6
CASSGQSYNEQFF
>TRBV4-1
CASSQDQGKNYGYTF
>TRBV11-2
CASSSLRRQGPLALHF
>TRBV4-1
CASSLGPNTEAFF
>TRBV9
CASSTHGTEAFF
>TRBV6-5
CASSHSGGAPKTQYF
>TRBV18
CASSRTGTGTYEQYF
>TRBV10-2
CASRSGGLNTGELFF
>TRBV6-1
CASSPPSGDGYEQYF
>TRBV10-3
CAISEATSGGTDTQYF
>TRBV6-5
CASTQPGAYEQYF
>TRBV5-1
CASSPVGVTGDFATEAFF
>TRBV13
CASSLRPSGGVIQETQYF
>TRBV19
CASSPGESYEQYF
>TRBV19
CASAREGPYNSPLHF
>TRBV2
CASGIRGGRDNSPLHF
>TRBV5-1
CASIDTMNTEAFF
>TRBV4-1
CASSQATGVYNSPLHF
>TRBV7-8
CASSYLTMRGGTEAFF
>TRBV5-6
CASSLAYNGQGSTEQYF
>TRBV11-3
CASSPRQGNPYEQYF
>TRBV15
CATPGIQGITGNTIYF
>TRBV7-9
CASSLGGLAGEETQYF
>TRBV5-6
CASSLGGGGRVNEQFF
>TRBV30
CAWSFRGNTEAFF
>TRBV18
CASSPLRGEDTEAFF
>TRBV5-5
CASSSPDRLTYEQYF
>TRBV2
CASSGWPLRGNTEAFF
>TRBV5-6
CASSFSRPAGTYNEQFF
>TRBV5-8
CASRWDRQETQYF
>TRBV19
CASSLAGGAYEQYF
>TRBV9
CASSVEDSSSYEQYF
>TRBV18
CASSPSTGTYEQYF
>TRBV6-1
CASSDLAGGPETQYF
>TRBV27
CASRTGGEQYF
>TRBV29-1
CSAWTGPNTDTQYF
>TRBV7-9
CSSSPTGTGDFYTF
>TRBV6-1
CASSEPWRSTGELFF
>TRBV7-9
CSSSLVNRVDTEAFF
>TRBV13
CASSLGLQGATYEQYF
>TRBV7-9
CASSFGEPTEAFF
>TRBV9
CASSVEILNTEAFF
>TRBV9
CASSGRGGRNEQFF
>TRBV29-1
CSVSRGEAFF
>TRBV19
CASSIRGQGLNGQFF
>TRBV10-2
CASRPRVSYEQYF
>TRBV12-5
CASGSGGITDTQYF
>TRBV10-1
CASSESPGLDSYEQYF